This TCR beta chain appears in the sequencing data of a study of blood T cells in healthy people across ages. For the second PCR, which ran for 7 to 11 cycles, a sample-barcoded 5' primer and a J-beta primer mix were used. Unique molecular identifiers of 12 random nucleotides labeled each cDNA. Each CDR3 protein is one row after TCRdb ran MiXCR on the 5' RACE reads. The repertoire holds hundreds of thousands of distinct CDR3 sequences, with around 52% as singletons. Extractions gave at least 5.5 micrograms of total RNA per sample. The germline CDR1 and CDR2 sequences are SGHTA and FQGNSA. This CDR3 has 14 residues. V dropped 7 bases and J dropped 4; count of bases not matched to a gene: 7. Concerning this clonotype: Its antigen is unknown.

Study outcomes and limitations: The long-lived group displayed more naive CD4+ cells, plus higher diversity, than the aged donors did. Per million T cells, TCR beta diversity dropped roughly linearly as age increased.

The receptor's source is a woman older than 75 in good health. The rearrangement joins TRBV7-2 to TRBJ2-3; 8 nucleotides match TRBD2. The sequencing sample was made of blood. The CDR3 loop is CASTRTSIPDTQYF. CDR3 bases: TGTGCCAGCACCCGGACTAGCATTCCAGATACGCAGTATTTT.